This is a list of T cell receptor beta chains from one sample in a study of human T cells and chemical hapten exposure. In TCRdb, the RACE reads were re-called with MiXCR into one record per CDR3 protein. The sample shows 80,000 or so distinct CDR3 sequences, 9.5% to 12% of them seen only once. The source was whole blood, collected in connection with sensitization to the hapten diphenylcyclopropenone (DPC). The receptors derive from a woman between 45 and 65 years old with alopecia areata. Some clones in this sample may be carry-over from other donors' samples. The CDR3 runs from the conserved cysteine through the conserved F or W. The order of the fields is D gene, J gene, V gene, CDR3 protein. The D gene is left open where the match is weak.

D gene: NA; J gene: TRBJ2-1; V gene: TRBV7-9; CDR3 protein: CASSFSLIGASGEREQFF
D gene: TRBD1; J gene: TRBJ1-3; V gene: TRBV7-8; CDR3 protein: CASSPGQGAGGNTIYF
D gene: TRBD1; J gene: TRBJ2-2; V gene: TRBV6-2/TRBV6-3; CDR3 protein: CASKRDSANTGELFF
D gene: NA; J gene: TRBJ2-1; V gene: TRBV29-1; CDR3 protein: CSVRPSQERSYNEQFF
D gene: TRBD2; J gene: TRBJ2-1; V gene: TRBV7-2; CDR3 protein: CASSLAGTSGGYEQFF
D gene: NA; J gene: TRBJ1-1; V gene: TRBV14; CDR3 protein: CASSQVLATNTEAFF
D gene: NA; J gene: TRBJ2-4; V gene: TRBV20-1; CDR3 protein: CSASDLAKNIQYF
D gene: NA; J gene: TRBJ2-7; V gene: TRBV7-6; CDR3 protein: CASTPWSTYEQYF
D gene: NA; J gene: TRBJ1-4; V gene: TRBV2; CDR3 protein: CASRVQQVREKLFF
D gene: NA; J gene: TRBJ2-6; V gene: TRBV28; CDR3 protein: CASSFFGSGANVLTF
D gene: NA; J gene: TRBJ1-1; V gene: TRBV12-3/TRBV12-4; CDR3 protein: CASSSHWGSNTEAFF
D gene: TRBD2; J gene: TRBJ2-1; V gene: TRBV27; CDR3 protein: CASTRTSSYNEQFF
D gene: NA; J gene: TRBJ1-2; V gene: TRBV12-3/TRBV12-4; CDR3 protein: CASRLSGWGYGYTF
D gene: NA; J gene: TRBJ2-7; V gene: TRBV29-1; CDR3 protein: CSVLPLEGLQYF
D gene: TRBD1; J gene: TRBJ2-2; V gene: TRBV7-2; CDR3 protein: CATGTGANTGELFF
D gene: NA; J gene: TRBJ1-1; V gene: TRBV29-1; CDR3 protein: CSVSTRMNTEAFF
D gene: TRBD2; J gene: TRBJ2-2; V gene: TRBV29-1; CDR3 protein: CSVRTSGRSTGELFF
D gene: TRBD2; J gene: TRBJ2-1; V gene: TRBV18; CDR3 protein: CASSPDLAGAYNEQFF
D gene: NA; J gene: TRBJ2-7; V gene: TRBV6-5; CDR3 protein: CASSYGGLSHEQYF
D gene: TRBD2; J gene: TRBJ2-2; V gene: TRBV9; CDR3 protein: CASSVTPGAGRDTGELFF
D gene: TRBD2; J gene: TRBJ2-1; V gene: TRBV10-1; CDR3 protein: CASSEGLAGGPRNEQFF
D gene: NA; J gene: TRBJ1-5; V gene: TRBV24-1; CDR3 protein: CATSDPGQPNQPQHF
D gene: NA; J gene: TRBJ1-4; V gene: TRBV7-2; CDR3 protein: CASSLGGTVEKLFF
D gene: NA; J gene: TRBJ2-1; V gene: TRBV21-1; CDR3 protein: CASSNQAGAGKQFF
D gene: NA; J gene: TRBJ1-5; V gene: TRBV28; CDR3 protein: CASISMKGLGVNQPQHF
D gene: NA; J gene: TRBJ2-2; V gene: TRBV2; CDR3 protein: CASSSEITNTGELFF
D gene: TRBD1; J gene: TRBJ1-2; V gene: TRBV28; CDR3 protein: CASSTGTGYGYTF
D gene: TRBD1; J gene: TRBJ1-2; V gene: TRBV20-1; CDR3 protein: CSARENGRGYGYTF
D gene: NA; J gene: TRBJ1-2; V gene: TRBV5-1; CDR3 protein: CASSLFPGGYGYTF
D gene: TRBD2; J gene: TRBJ2-1; V gene: TRBV7-9; CDR3 protein: CASSLELADYNEQFF
D gene: TRBD2; J gene: TRBJ2-7; V gene: TRBV10-1; CDR3 protein: CASSESRLAGVYEQYF
D gene: NA; J gene: TRBJ2-5; V gene: TRBV28; CDR3 protein: CASSWGQETQYF
D gene: NA; J gene: TRBJ1-3; V gene: TRBV12-3/TRBV12-4; CDR3 protein: CASSFRRTDHDTIYF
D gene: NA; J gene: TRBJ1-1; V gene: TRBV3-1; CDR3 protein: CASSQDWPVIVAFF
D gene: TRBD1; J gene: TRBJ1-2; V gene: TRBV2; CDR3 protein: CASINRGDYGYTF
D gene: TRBD2; J gene: TRBJ2-3; V gene: TRBV27; CDR3 protein: CASSKPGLAVDTQYF
D gene: NA; J gene: TRBJ1-4; V gene: TRBV5-1; CDR3 protein: CASSTRTATNEKLFF
D gene: NA; J gene: TRBJ1-4; V gene: TRBV7-8; CDR3 protein: CASSLGTSTNEKLFF
D gene: NA; J gene: TRBJ2-5; V gene: TRBV7-3; CDR3 protein: CASSLTGGETQYF
D gene: NA; J gene: TRBJ2-3; V gene: TRBV7-2; CDR3 protein: CASSLPGGTDTQYF
D gene: NA; J gene: TRBJ2-3; V gene: TRBV20-1; CDR3 protein: CSASVRRDTQYF
D gene: TRBD1; J gene: TRBJ1-2; V gene: TRBV6-6; CDR3 protein: CASSYRDRGVGYTF
D gene: NA; J gene: TRBJ2-5; V gene: TRBV5-1; CDR3 protein: CASSLYGYQETQYF
D gene: NA; J gene: TRBJ1-1; V gene: TRBV7-9; CDR3 protein: CASSGSGGLENTEAFF
D gene: TRBD1; J gene: TRBJ2-4; V gene: TRBV6-2/TRBV6-3; CDR3 protein: CASSTGQGNIQYF
D gene: TRBD2; J gene: TRBJ2-7; V gene: TRBV10-3; CDR3 protein: CAISGASGSFTYEQYF